This T cell receptor (beta chain) was profiled in a study of blood T cell repertoires in COVID-19. Assay: immunoSEQ multiplex PCR; the TCRdb copy retains only in-frame clones and omits some. The sample has about 70,000 clones; around 77% are singletons. V lost 2 bases, J lost 10 bases, and 12 bases lay in between. This CDR3 is built from 13 residues. Germline CDR1 reads GTSNPN; CDR2 reads SVGIG (reference sequence). This clonotype was sampled from a human donor in a cohort sampled during active COVID-19. V gene TRBV30 combines with J gene TRBJ1-6; the D is unclear. Material: peripheral blood. The DNA for the CDR3 is TGTGCCTGGAGTCCGTCGAGAATATCACCCCTCCACTTT. This sequence encodes CAWSPSRISPLHF.